Each of the 27 T cell receptor beta chains below was sequenced from the same sample in a study of blood T cell repertoires in COVID-19. TCRdb's copy holds only in-frame clones and misses some; the assay was immunoSEQ multiplex PCR. The data contain over 300,000 clones, 80% to 90% of them singletons. Input material: peripheral blood. Receptors originate from a woman between 50 and 59 years old with acute or convalescent COVID-19.

This clone was detected only once. The J gene is TRBJ2-2, the V gene TRBV3-1 (or the pseudogene TRBV3-2); no firm D call. The germline gives CDR1 LGHDT, CDR2 YNNKEL (reference sequence). The CDR3 is 11 amino acids. The ends were cut back, 5 bases at V and 5 bases at J, with 3 bases in the middle. In DNA, the CDR3 is TGTGCCAGCAGCTATACCGGGGAGCTGTTTTTT. Protein product: CASSYTGELFF.

V is TRBV5-6 and J is TRBJ1-3; D might be TRBD1 (5 bases). The CDR3 covers 15 residues. V lost 4 bases to trimming and J lost 0 bases, with 11 bases between them. Germline values: CDR1 SGHDT, CDR2 YYEEEE. CDR3 loop: CASSRGTYSGNTIYF. The CDR3 bases are TGTGCCAGCAGCCGGGGGACCTACTCTGGAAACACCATATATTTT.

The genes are TRBV4-2 and TRBJ2-5, with 12 positions matching TRBD2. Germline V CDR1 and CDR2: LGHNA, YNFKEQ. The CDR3 sequence is 18 residues long. The J segment lost 4 bases and the V segment lost 1 base, leaving 10 bases of the junction unmatched. The CDR3 is CASSQVLAGGLGAETQYF. As DNA, the CDR3 is TGTGCCAGCAGCCAAGTACTAGCGGGAGGATTGGGCGCAGAGACCCAGTACTTC.

This clone appeared a single time. The chain links TRBV5-1 to TRBJ1-3; 11 nucleotides agree with TRBD1. The CDR3 runs 15 residues. After removal of 4 bases from V and 8 bases from J, the junction contained 8 bases not matched to a gene. The germline V gene has CDR1 SGHRS and CDR2 YFSETQ. The CDR3 reads CASSLGQGAGHTIYF. CDR3 nucleotide sequence: TGCGCCAGCAGCCTTGGACAGGGGGCAGGGCACACCATATATTTT.

This clone was observed a single time. The gene calls are TRBV5-1 and TRBJ1-6, with a possible D match to TRBD1 (5 bases). Germline loops: CDR1 SGHRS, CDR2 YFSETQ. The CDR3 contains 14 residues. The V and J ends lost 4 bases and 8 bases respectively, with 13 bases between them. As DNA, the CDR3 is TGCGCCAGCAGCGCAGGGCAGGGATATTCACCCCTCCACTTT. Translated, it gives CASSAGQGYSPLHF.

The CDR3 nucleotides are TGTGCCTGGAGTGTACTGGCTAGCGGGAGTAGTGAGCAGTTCTTC. It translates to CAWSVLASGSSEQFF. This chain uses TRBV30 with TRBJ2-1; 10 bases are a match to TRBD2. The CDR3 is 15 residues long. Per the germline V gene, CDR1 is GTSNPN and CDR2 is SVGIG (reference sequence). The junction had 8 bases not matched to a gene; V was cut back by 0 bases and J by 9 bases.

This chain joins TRBV7-9 and TRBJ1-6; the D gene is possibly TRBD1 (6 bases). The CDR3 extends over 14 amino acids. Between the trimmed V and J ends, which lost 2 bases and 10 bases, there was a span of 12 bases. Germline CDR1 is SEHNR and CDR2 is FQNEAQ (reference sequence). In DNA form, the CDR3 reads TGTGCCAGCAGCTTAACGGCAGGGGAATCACCCCTCCACTTT. Encoded protein: CASSLTAGESPLHF.

V usage is TRBV6-2 or TRBV6-3 and J usage is TRBJ2-7; 8 bases match TRBD1. J lost 0 bases, V lost 0 bases, and 7 bases had no gene match. Germline lookup yields CDR1 MNHEY and CDR2 SVGEGT. The CDR3 is made up of 17 amino acids. The CDR3 DNA reads as TGTGCCAGCAGTTACTCGACCGGGACAGGTCTCTCCTACGAGCAGTACTTC. It yields the protein CASSYSTGTGLSYEQYF.

CDR3 residues: CASSLDLRGEQYV. Here the CDR3 DNA reads TGTGCCAGCAGCTTAGACTTACGGGGCGAGCAGTACGTC. V usage is TRBV11-2 and J usage is TRBJ2-7, with D possibly TRBD2 on 5 matching bases. Between the trimmed V and J ends, which lost 0 bases and 6 bases, there was a span of 9 bases. The CDR3 has 13 residues. CDR1 and CDR2 (germline): SGHAT, FQNNGV.

DNA of the CDR3: TGTGCCAGCAGCCAGGACAGTCGCGCTGAAGCTTTCTTT. Its protein product is CASSQDSRAEAFF. V and J are TRBV4-2 and TRBJ1-1, with a weak D call TRBD1 (6 bases). The CDR3 totals 13 residues. The germline V and J ends were trimmed by 3 bases and 6 bases, with 11 bases remaining between them. The germline gives CDR1 LGHNA, CDR2 YNFKEQ.

The genes are TRBV10-3 and TRBJ2-4, with TRBD1 identical over 8 bases. The CDR3 has 16 residues. Germline-derived CDR1 and CDR2 are ENHRY and SYGVKD. After removal of 4 bases from V and 3 bases from J, the junction contained 8 bases not matched to a gene. The CDR3 nucleotides read TGTGCCATCAGTGCCTCGACAGGGGCGGACAAAAACATTCAGTACTTC. This gives the protein CAISASTGADKNIQYF.

This clone was detected only once. The germline gene is not matched at one end of the junction; a read error may be the cause. The chain combines TRBV7-2 with TRBJ1-5; D unresolved. CDR1 and CDR2 (germline): SGHTA, FQGNSA. The CDR3 runs to 15 residues. DNA of the CDR3: TGTGCCAGCAGCCTAGCGCGGGAGAGCAATCAGCCCCAGCATTTT. Encoded protein: CASSLARESNQPQHF.

The rearrangement links TRBV2 to TRBJ1-2; D is unclear. CDR1 is SNHLY, CDR2 FYNNEI, per germline. This CDR3 region has 14 residues. Trimming removed 2 bases from V and 2 bases from J, with 9 bases in between. The CDR3 is CASSEPGENYGYTF. The CDR3 coding sequence is TGTGCCAGCAGTGAACCGGGAGAGAACTATGGCTACACCTTC.

The rearrangement uses TRBV5-1 and TRBJ1-2; a possible D gene is TRBD1 (6 bases). The CDR3 sequence is 16 residues long. The V end was cut by 3 bases, the J end by 6 bases, with 21 bases between. Per germline, CDR1 SGHRS and CDR2 YFSETQ. The CDR3 nucleotides read TGCGCCAGCAGCTCCAGCCTGCTTGACAGGACCCATGGCTACACCTTC. Encoded protein: CASSSSLLDRTHGYTF.

The sample holds a few counts of this clone. The V and J genes are TRBV5-1 and TRBJ1-4; the match to TRBD1 covers 8 bases. The germline CDR1 and CDR2 sequences are SGHRS and YFSETQ. V lost 4 bases and J lost 7; bases outside the gene matches: 9. The CDR3 runs to 15 residues. CDR3 nucleotide sequence: TGCGCCAGCAGCCAAACGACAGGGGCGGCTGAAAAACTGTTTTTT. This sequence encodes CASSQTTGAAEKLFF.

V is TRBV27 and J is TRBJ2-7, with a tentative D call TRBD1 (5 bases). Trimming took off 0 bases at V and 2 bases at J, with 11 bases between the two ends. Germline CDR1 and CDR2: MNHEY and SMNVEV (reference sequence). The CDR3 loop spans 15 amino acids. CDR3 DNA sequence: TGTGCCAGCAGTTTATCCTCCCAGGGTGCCTACGAGCAGTACTTC. As protein: CASSLSSQGAYEQYF.

The chain recombines TRBV5-8 with TRBJ2-7; D is perhaps TRBD1 (5 bases). V lost 4 bases, J lost 9 bases, and 11 bases lay in between. Germline V gene lookup returns CDR1 SGHTS and CDR2 YDEGEE. The CDR3 totals 11 residues. CDR3: CASSQGRVQYV. CDR3 bases: TGTGCCAGCAGCCAGGGCAGGGTGCAGTACGTC.

The V and J genes are TRBV29-1 and TRBJ2-5; 10 nucleotides align to TRBD1. Germline V gives CDR1 SQVTM, CDR2 ANQGSEA. CDR3 size: 14 residues. With V trimmed by 8 bases and J by 5 bases, 11 bases remained unmatched. The CDR3 loop is CSCPRDRGSETQYF. For the CDR3, the DNA is TGCAGCTGTCCAAGGGACAGGGGATCCGAGACCCAGTACTTC.

The chain is built from TRBV3-1 (or the pseudogene TRBV3-2) and TRBJ2-1; TRBD2 aligns across 9 bases. CDR3 length: 16 residues. Germline V gene data show CDR1 as LGHDT and CDR2 as YNNKEL (reference sequence). Trimming took 0 bases from V and 7 from J; bases not matched to a gene: 7. The DNA for the CDR3 is TGTGCCAGCAGCCAAGATACGGCTAGCGGGATTAATGAGCAGTTCTTC. Its translation is CASSQDTASGINEQFF.

The V gene is TRBV5-1, the J gene TRBJ2-5; weak D call: TRBD2 (5 bases). V was trimmed by 4 bases and J by 5 bases, leaving 9 bases between them. Germline lookup yields CDR1 SGHRS and CDR2 YFSETQ. The CDR3 is 12 residues long. The CDR3 spells CASSREGETQYF. The CDR3 nucleotides read TGCGCCAGCAGCCGCGAGGGTGAGACCCAGTACTTC.

CDR3 sequence (DNA): TGTGCCAGCAGTTACGGGCGGCGGGAGGTCAACGAGCAGTACTTC. Encoded protein: CASSYGRREVNEQYF. This chain connects TRBV6-6 to TRBJ2-7, with 8 nucleotides matching TRBD2. Germline V gene sequence: CDR1 MNHNY, CDR2 SVGAGI (reference sequence). The CDR3 is 15 residues long. Unmatched junction bases numbered 8, after V lost 2 bases and J lost 5 bases.

V and J are TRBV6-2 or TRBV6-3 and TRBJ1-6, with a possible D match to TRBD1 (6 bases). From germline, CDR1 is MNHEY and CDR2 SVGEGT. The CDR3 is 15 amino acids. The V gene lost 0 bases and the J gene lost 3 bases, with 6 bases spanning the gap. This CDR3 is CASSYSTGYNSPLHF. CDR3 coding DNA: TGTGCCAGCAGTTACTCGACAGGCTATAATTCACCCCTCCACTTT.

The chain carries TRBV5-4 and TRBJ2-3; D may be TRBD2 (5 bases). Germline CDR1 SGHNT, CDR2 YYREEE (reference sequence). V was cut by 6 bases and J by 3 bases, with 14 bases left in between. The CDR3 loop spans 14 amino acids. CDR3 in amino acids: CASKEGKGTDTQYF. As DNA, the CDR3 is TGTGCCAGCAAAGAGGGCAAGGGAACAGATACGCAGTATTTT.

J is TRBJ2-2 and V is TRBV6-5; D unclear. The CDR3 spans 12 residues. Per germline, CDR1 MNHEY and CDR2 SVGAGI. The V and J ends lost 6 bases and 2 bases respectively, with 4 bases between them. The CDR3 sequence: CASRLNTGELFF. DNA of the CDR3: TGTGCCAGCAGGTTAAACACCGGGGAGCTGTTTTTT.

In the case of this clone: One junction end does not reproduce the germline sequence, and a read error may be involved. The same CDR3 arises from other DNA sequences in this sample as well. The chain employs TRBV18 and TRBJ1-1, with 11 bases lining up with TRBD1. The CDR3 consists of 16 residues. The V gene's germline CDR1 is KGHSH and CDR2 LQKENI. CDR3 in amino acids: CASSPPRGTGGSEAFF. In DNA, the CDR3 is TGTGCCAGCTCACCACCCCGCGGGACAGGGGGTAGCGAAGCCTTCTTT.

The rearrangement uses TRBV5-5 and TRBJ2-7, with 7 bases that match TRBD2. There are 18 residues in the CDR3. The germline V gene encodes CDR1 SGHKS and CDR2 YYEKEE (reference sequence). J gave up 6 bases and V 1 base, and 19 bases lay outside the gene matches. CDR3 residues: CASSLRYNIGTIFSEQYV. The CDR3 nucleotides are TGTGCCAGCAGCTTGAGATACAATATCGGGACTATCTTTTCCGAGCAGTACGTC.

The gene calls are TRBV5-4 and TRBJ2-2, with 7 nucleotides matching TRBD1. There are 14 residues in the CDR3. Germline lookup yields CDR1 SGHNT and CDR2 YYREEE (reference sequence). Germline trimming cut 4 bases from V and 5 bases from J; bases unmatched to any gene: 5. The CDR3 nucleotides read TGTGCCAGCAGCCCCGCGACAGGGACCGGGGAGCTGTTTTTT. Residues: CASSPATGTGELFF.